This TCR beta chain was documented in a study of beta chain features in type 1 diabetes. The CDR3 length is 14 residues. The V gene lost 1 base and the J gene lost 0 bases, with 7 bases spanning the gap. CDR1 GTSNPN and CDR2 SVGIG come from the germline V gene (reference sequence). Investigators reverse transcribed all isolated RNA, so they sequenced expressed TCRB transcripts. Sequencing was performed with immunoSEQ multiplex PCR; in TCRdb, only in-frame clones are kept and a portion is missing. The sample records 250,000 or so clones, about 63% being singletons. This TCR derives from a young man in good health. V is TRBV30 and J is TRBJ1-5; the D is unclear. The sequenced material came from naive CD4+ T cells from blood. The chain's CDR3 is CAWSGIYSNQPQHF. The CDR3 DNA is TGTGCCTGGAGTGGGATTTATAGCAATCAGCCCCAGCATTTT.